This entry concerns a single T cell receptor (gamma chain). The antigen is undetermined. This specimen belongs to a study of Vδ1+ human thymocytes. Whole-study findings and limits: Thymic TRG and TRD repertoires appeared highly polyclonal.

This CDR3 has 13 amino acids. CDR1 GITISATS and CDR2 ISYDGTV come from the germline V gene (reference sequence). V shed 3 bases, J shed 16 bases, and the junction held 6 bases outside the gene matches. Sequences come from RNA converted to cDNA by reverse transcription. The CDR3 regions were amplified by multiplex PCR from V-gene primers to a constant-region primer. TCRdb re-processed the multiplex PCR reads using CATT. Among 25,000 to 35,000 gamma-chain clones listed, around a fifth were seen once. This chain links TRGV9 with TRGJP. This TCR was sampled from a boy under two years old who had congenital heart surgery. What was sequenced was Vdelta1+ gamma-delta thymocytes from the thymus. This sample's subset: FACS-sorted CD3+ TCRalphabeta- TCRVdelta1+ TCRVdelta2- thymocytes. CDR3 DNA: TGTGCCTTGTGGGAGAGTCGAAAAAAAATCAAGGTATTT. Translating it yields CALWESRKKIKVF.